This T cell receptor (beta chain) appears in the sequencing data of a study of cytomegalovirus exposure and HLA in healthy donors. The donors formed part of the 120-subject validation cohort, distinct from the roughly 600-subject first cohort. V was clipped by 6 bases and J by 4 bases; unmatched bases: 10. Germline values: CDR1 SGHDT, CDR2 YYEEEE. CDR3 size: 16 residues. Points on this clone: Antigen specificity is unknown.

Study-level results: Researchers counted around 160 TCR beta chains as cytomegalovirus-associated.

TCRdb's copy holds only in-frame clones and misses some; the assay was immunoSEQ multiplex PCR. Among 100,000 to 120,000 clones listed, approximately 89% were seen once. The sample consisted of PBMCs. The source is a woman under 30 in good health and CMV-seronegative. The V call is TRBV5-6, the J call TRBJ1-1, with 12 bases aligning to TRBD1. The CDR3 DNA reads as TGTGCCAGCACGCTCGGGACAGGGGGCTTCGGCACTGAAGCTTTCTTT. Translated: CASTLGTGGFGTEAFF.